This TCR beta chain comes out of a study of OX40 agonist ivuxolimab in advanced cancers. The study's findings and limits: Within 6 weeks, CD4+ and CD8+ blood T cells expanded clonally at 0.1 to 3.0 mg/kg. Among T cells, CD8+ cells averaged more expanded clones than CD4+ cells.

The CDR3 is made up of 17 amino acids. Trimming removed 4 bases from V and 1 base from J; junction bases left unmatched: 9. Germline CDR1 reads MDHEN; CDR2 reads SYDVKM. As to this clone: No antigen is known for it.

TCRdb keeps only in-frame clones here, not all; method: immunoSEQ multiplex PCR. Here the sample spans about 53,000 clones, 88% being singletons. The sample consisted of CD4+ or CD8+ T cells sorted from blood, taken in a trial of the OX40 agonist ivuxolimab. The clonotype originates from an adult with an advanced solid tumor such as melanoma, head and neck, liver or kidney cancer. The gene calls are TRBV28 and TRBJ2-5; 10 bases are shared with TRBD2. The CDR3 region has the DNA TGTGCCAGCAGTTCCCCCCAAGCGGGGGGGCTCCAAGAGACCCAGTACTTC. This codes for CASSSPQAGGLQETQYF.